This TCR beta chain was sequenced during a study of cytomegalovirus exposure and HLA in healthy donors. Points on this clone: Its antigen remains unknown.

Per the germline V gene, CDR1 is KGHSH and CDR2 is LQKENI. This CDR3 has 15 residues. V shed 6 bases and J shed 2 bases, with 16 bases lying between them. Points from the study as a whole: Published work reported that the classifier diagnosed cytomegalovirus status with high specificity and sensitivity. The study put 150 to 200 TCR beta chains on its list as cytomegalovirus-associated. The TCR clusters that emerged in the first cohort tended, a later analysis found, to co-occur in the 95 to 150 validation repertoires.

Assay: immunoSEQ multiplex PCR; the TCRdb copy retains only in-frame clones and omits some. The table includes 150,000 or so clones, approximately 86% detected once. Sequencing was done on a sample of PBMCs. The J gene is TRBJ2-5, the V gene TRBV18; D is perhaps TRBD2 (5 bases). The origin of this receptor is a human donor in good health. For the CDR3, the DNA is TGTGCCAGCTCCCCTTTAAGAACGGGGCAAGAGACCCAGTACTTC. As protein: CASSPLRTGQETQYF.